This T cell receptor (beta chain) was profiled in a study of blood T cells in healthy people across ages. Overall study findings and caveats: PBMC samples, being unsorted, prevented any conclusive comparison of naive and antigen-experienced cells.

The use of a sample-barcoded 5' primer and a J-beta primer mix characterized a second PCR of about 7 to 12 cycles. MiXCR, applied by TCRdb to the 5' RACE reads, yields one record per CDR3 protein. The data contain 750,000 or so distinct CDR3 sequences, roughly 25% of them seen just once; the ten biggest clones take up around 9.2%. This clonotype has a count of ten or more. Its specificity is not known. Germline V lookup: CDR1 LGHNA, CDR2 YNFKEQ. Trimming left V 0 bases short and J 2 bases short, with 5 bases between. This CDR3 comprises 13 residues. This sample was shared with a second study, whose subject was T cells of mothers and their children. This second report adds: The TCR beta CDR3 read count exceeded 9.5 million for each mother and was around 3.1 million for each child.

The rearrangement uses TRBV4-2 and TRBJ2-7; D call uncertain. Source material: blood. The sequence was collected from a boy younger than 18 in good health. Here the CDR3 DNA reads TGTGCCAGCAGCCAAGACAGGACCTACGAGCAGTACTTC. Residues: CASSQDRTYEQYF.